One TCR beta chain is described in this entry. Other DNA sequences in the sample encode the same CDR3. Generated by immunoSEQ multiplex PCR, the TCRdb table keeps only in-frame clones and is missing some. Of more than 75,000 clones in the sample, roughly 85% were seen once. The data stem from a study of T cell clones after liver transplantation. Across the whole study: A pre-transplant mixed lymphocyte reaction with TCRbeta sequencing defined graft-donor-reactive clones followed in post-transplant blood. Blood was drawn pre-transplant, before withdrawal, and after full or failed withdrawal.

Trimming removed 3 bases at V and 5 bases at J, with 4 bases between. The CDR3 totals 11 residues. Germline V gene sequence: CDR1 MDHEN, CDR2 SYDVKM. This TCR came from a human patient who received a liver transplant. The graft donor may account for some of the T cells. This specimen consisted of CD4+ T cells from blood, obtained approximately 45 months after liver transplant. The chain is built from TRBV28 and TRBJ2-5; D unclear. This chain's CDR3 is CASSFRETQYF. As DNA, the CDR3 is TGTGCCAGCAGTTTTCGGGAGACCCAGTACTTC.